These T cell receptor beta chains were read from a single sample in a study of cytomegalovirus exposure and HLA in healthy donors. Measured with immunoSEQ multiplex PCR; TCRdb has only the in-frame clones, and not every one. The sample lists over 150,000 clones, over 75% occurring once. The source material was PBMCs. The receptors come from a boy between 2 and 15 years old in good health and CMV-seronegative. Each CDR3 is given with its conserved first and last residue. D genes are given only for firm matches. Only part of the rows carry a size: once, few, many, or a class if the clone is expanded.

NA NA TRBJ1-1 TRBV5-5 TGTGCCAGCAGCTTCTATTTTGAAGACTACACTGAAGCTTTCTTT CASSFYFEDYTEAFF
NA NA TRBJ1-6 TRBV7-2 TGTGCCAGCAGCTTCCGGGAAAGGAATTCACCCCTCCACTTT CASSFRERNSPLHF
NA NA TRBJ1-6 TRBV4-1 TGCGCCAGCAGCCAAGATCGGGAACCAGGATATAATTCACCCCTCCACTTT CASSQDREPGYNSPLHF
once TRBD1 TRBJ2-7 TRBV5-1 TGCGCCAGCAGCTCCGGACAGGGCCGCTACGAGCAGTACTTC CASSSGQGRYEQYF
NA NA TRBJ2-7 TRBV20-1 TGCAGTGCTAAAGGGAGCTACGAGCAGTACTTC CSAKGSYEQYF
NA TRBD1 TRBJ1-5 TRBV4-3 TGCGCCAGCAGCCAAACGACAGGGGGCCTCGGGCCCCAGCATTTT CASSQTTGGLGPQHF
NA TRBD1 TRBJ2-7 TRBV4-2 TGTGCCAGCAGCCAACACACCGGGACAGGGAGCTACGAGCAGTACTTC CASSQHTGTGSYEQYF
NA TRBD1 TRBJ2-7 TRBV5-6 TGTGCCAGCAGCCTGGACAGGGGTTCCTACGAGCAGTACTTC CASSLDRGSYEQYF
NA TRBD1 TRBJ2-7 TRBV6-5 TGTGCCAGCGGGACAGGGGGCAACGAGCAGTACTTC CASGTGGNEQYF
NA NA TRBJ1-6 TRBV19 TGTGCCAGTAAGGGAGAAAGCTCCTATAATTCACCCCTCCACTTT CASKGESSYNSPLHF
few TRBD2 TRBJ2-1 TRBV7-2 TGTGCCAGCAGCGAACGGGCGGGGGGGCCCGTTAATGAGCAGTTCTTC CASSERAGGPVNEQFF
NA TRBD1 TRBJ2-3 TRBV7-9 TGTGCCAGCAGGCCTGACAGGGGCTACCCAGATACGCAGTATTTT CASRPDRGYPDTQYF
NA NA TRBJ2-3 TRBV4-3 TGCGCCAGCAGCCAAGAATCCCCCCTAGCTGGCGATACGCAGTATTTT CASSQESPLAGDTQYF
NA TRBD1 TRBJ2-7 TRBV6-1 TGTGCCAGCAGTGATGGGACAGGGGCGACCTACGAGCAGTACTTC CASSDGTGATYEQYF
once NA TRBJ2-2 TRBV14 TGTGCCAGCAGCCAAGGGGGGCCGGGGGAGCTGTTTTTT CASSQGGPGELFF
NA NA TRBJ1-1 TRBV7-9 TGTGCCAGCACCCCGACAGGGAACACTGAAGCTTTCTTT CASTPTGNTEAFF
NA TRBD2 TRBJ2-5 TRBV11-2 TGTGCCAGCAGCTTGCCGGGGACTACCTCAGAGACCCAGTACTTC CASSLPGTTSETQYF
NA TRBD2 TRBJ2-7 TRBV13 TGTGCCAGCAGCTTAGGGCGGGGGGAGGACTCCGAGCAGTACTTC CASSLGRGEDSEQYF
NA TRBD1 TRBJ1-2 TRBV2 TGTGCCAGCAGTGGAGGGGGCCAGTACTATGGCTACACCTTC CASSGGGQYYGYTF
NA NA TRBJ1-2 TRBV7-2 TGTGCCAGCAGCTTATATGTCAGGCAGTTGGACTATGGCTACACCTTC CASSLYVRQLDYGYTF
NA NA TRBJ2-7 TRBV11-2 TGTGCCAGCAGCCTCAGCAGGTACGAGCAGTACTTC CASSLSRYEQYF
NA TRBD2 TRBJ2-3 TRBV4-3 TGCGCCAGCAGCCCCTCGGGACTAGTGTTCGATACGCAGTATTTT CASSPSGLVFDTQYF
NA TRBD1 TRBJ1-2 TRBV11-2 TGTGCCAGCAGCGAATGGACGAACAGGGGTCACTATGGCTACACCTTC CASSEWTNRGHYGYTF
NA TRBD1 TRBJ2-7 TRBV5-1 TGCGCCAGCAGCTCCCAGCCTGTACTGGACAGGGTCGAGCAGTACTTC CASSSQPVLDRVEQYF
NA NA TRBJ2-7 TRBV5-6 TGTGCCAGCAGCTTAATGTCAGGGACCTACGAGCAGTACTTC CASSLMSGTYEQYF
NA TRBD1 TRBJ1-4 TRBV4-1 TGCGCCAGTCAGGACAGGTTAGGCGAAAAACTGTTTTTT CASQDRLGEKLFF
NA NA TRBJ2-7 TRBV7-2 TGTGCCAGCAGCTTAGTCACGGGGGGCAGCTCCTACGAGCAGTACTTC CASSLVTGGSSYEQYF
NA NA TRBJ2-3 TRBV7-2 TGTGCCAGCAGCTTAGCGGGAGGTTGGGATACGCAGTATTTT CASSLAGGWDTQYF
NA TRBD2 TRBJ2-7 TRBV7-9 TGTGCCAGCAGCTTAGACCCTAGCGGGGGTAACGAGCAGTACTTC CASSLDPSGGNEQYF
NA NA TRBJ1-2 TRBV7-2 TGTGCCAGCAGCTTAGTATCCCAACAGGGTTATGGCTACACCTTC CASSLVSQQGYGYTF
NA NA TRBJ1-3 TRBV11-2 TGTGCCAGCAGCTTAGTTTATTTTCGGTCTAAATCTGGAGACACCATATATTTT CASSLVYFRSKSGDTIYF
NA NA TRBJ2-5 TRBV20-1 TGCAGTGCTAGAGAACAGGAGACCCAGTACTTC CSAREQETQYF
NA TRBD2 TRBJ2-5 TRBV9 TGTGCCAGCAGCGTAGGTGTAGCGGGGGGGCCAGAGACCCAGTACTTC CASSVGVAGGPETQYF
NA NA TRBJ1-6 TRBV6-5 TGTGCCAGCAGTTACTTCCCTTTGGGGGGTACCTCACCCCTCCACTTT CASSYFPLGGTSPLHF
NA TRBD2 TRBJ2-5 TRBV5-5 TGTGCCAGCAGTTTTAACGGGGGGTACCAAGAGACCCAGTACTTC CASSFNGGYQETQYF
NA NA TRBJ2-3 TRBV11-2 TGTGCCAGCAGCTCAGTCACAGATACGCAGTATTTT CASSSVTDTQYF
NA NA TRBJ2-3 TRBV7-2 TGTGCCAGCAGCTTTCTTGCGGGGATCACAGATACGCAGTATTTT CASSFLAGITDTQYF
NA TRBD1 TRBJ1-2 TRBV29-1 TGCAGCGTTGATACAGGGGGTGGCTACACCTTC CSVDTGGGYTF
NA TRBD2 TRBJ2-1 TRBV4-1 TGCGCCAGCAGCCAAGAAGGCCTAGCGGGGGTGGTTGAGCAGTTCTTC CASSQEGLAGVVEQFF
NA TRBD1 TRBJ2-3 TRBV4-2 TGTGCCAGCAGCCAAGCGACAGGGGTAACAACAGATACGCAGTATTTT CASSQATGVTTDTQYF
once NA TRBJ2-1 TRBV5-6 TGTGCCAGCAGCTTGGGCCTCGTTGGGGGCTTGTACAATGAGCAGTTCTTC CASSLGLVGGLYNEQFF
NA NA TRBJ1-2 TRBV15 TGTGCCACCAGCAGAGATAAGGGAGGGAATGGCTACACCTTC CATSRDKGGNGYTF
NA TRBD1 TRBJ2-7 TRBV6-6 TGTGCCAGCAGTTACTCGAGAGGGGGCGACGAGCAGTACTTC CASSYSRGGDEQYF
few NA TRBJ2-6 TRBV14 TGTGCCAGCAGCCAAGAATGGGCCTCTGGGGCCAACGTCCTGACTTTC CASSQEWASGANVLTF
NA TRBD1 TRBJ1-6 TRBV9 TGTGCCAGCAGCGTGGGGACAGGGCTGAGTTCACCCCTCCACTTT CASSVGTGLSSPLHF
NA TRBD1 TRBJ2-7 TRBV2 TGTGCCAGCAGTGAGCGGACAGGGTCCCACGAGCAGTACTTC CASSERTGSHEQYF
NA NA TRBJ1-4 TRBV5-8 TGTGCCAGCGTCGGTGGAGCAACTAATGAAAAACTGTTTTTT CASVGGATNEKLFF
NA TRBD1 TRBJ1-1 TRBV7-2 TGTGCCAGCAGCTTAGGGCCGGGACAGGGGGGAGGTACTGAAGCTTTCTTT CASSLGPGQGGGTEAFF
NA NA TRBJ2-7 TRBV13 TGTGCCAGCAGCCTCTCCGGGACTGTCTCCTACGAGCAGTACTTC CASSLSGTVSYEQYF
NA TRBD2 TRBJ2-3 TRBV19 TGTGCCAGTAGTATATGGGCTAGCGGGGGTACAGATACGCAGTATTTT CASSIWASGGTDTQYF
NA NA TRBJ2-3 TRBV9 TGTGCCAGCAGCTCAGGGGCGAGAGATACGCAGTATTTT CASSSGARDTQYF
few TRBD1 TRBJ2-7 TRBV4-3 TGCGCCAGCAGCCAAAACAGGGGTCCTTTCTACGAGCAGTACTTC CASSQNRGPFYEQYF
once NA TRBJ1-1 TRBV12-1 TGTGCCAGCAGCTCCATCCAGGGTACGACTGAAGCTTTCTTT CASSSIQGTTEAFF
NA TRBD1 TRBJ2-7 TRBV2 TGTGCCAGCAGTAGACAGGGGGCGCCCTACGAGCAGTACTTC CASSRQGAPYEQYF
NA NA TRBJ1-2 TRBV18 TGTGCCAGCTCACCACCGAACAGCAACCTCTATGGCTACACCTTC CASSPPNSNLYGYTF
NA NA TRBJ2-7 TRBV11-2 TGTGCCAGCAGCTTATCAGGGAACGAGCAGTACTTC CASSLSGNEQYF
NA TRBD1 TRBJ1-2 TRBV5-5 TGTGCCAGCAGCCCCCCGGGACAGGGGATACGGGGCTACACCTTC CASSPPGQGIRGYTF